The present T cell receptor (beta chain) was sequenced within a study of T-cell memory formation after mild COVID-19. V gave up 5 bases and J gave up 5 bases, with 19 bases separating them. Germline loops: CDR1 SGHRS, CDR2 YFSETQ. The CDR3 contains 15 residues. This clonotype has more than one count but fewer than ten. TCRdb independently ran MiXCR on the 5' RACE reads; one entry per CDR3 protein. The sample has roughly 610,000 distinct CDR3 sequences, around 15% seen once. The specimen was PBMCs or a T cell subset sorted from them (not recorded which). The chain uses TRBV5-1 and TRBJ2-5; D is uncertain. This clonotype originated in an adult woman who had mild COVID-19 (a few samples of this study predate the infection). Cell type and time point are not known. The CDR3 nucleotides read TGCGCCAGCAGTCCCGACCCTAAGAGGTCCGAGACCCAGTACTTC. Translation gives CASSPDPKRSETQYF.